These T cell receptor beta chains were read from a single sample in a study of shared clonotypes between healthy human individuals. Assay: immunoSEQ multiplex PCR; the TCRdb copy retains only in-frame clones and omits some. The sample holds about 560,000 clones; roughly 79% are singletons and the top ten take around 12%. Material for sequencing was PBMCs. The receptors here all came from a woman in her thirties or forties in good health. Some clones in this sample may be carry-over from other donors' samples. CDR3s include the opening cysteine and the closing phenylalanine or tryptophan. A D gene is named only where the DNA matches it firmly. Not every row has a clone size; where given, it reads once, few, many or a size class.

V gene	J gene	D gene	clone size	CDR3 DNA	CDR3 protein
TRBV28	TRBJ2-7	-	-	TGTGCCAGCAGCCGGACCGGGACTCGGGGCTACGAGCAGTACTTC	CASSRTGTRGYEQYF
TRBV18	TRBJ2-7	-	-	TGTGCCAGCTCACCAGGGACTGGCTACGAGCAGTACTTC	CASSPGTGYEQYF
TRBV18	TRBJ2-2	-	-	TGTGCCAGCTCACCACGGACCACCGGGGAGCTGTTTTTT	CASSPRTTGELFF
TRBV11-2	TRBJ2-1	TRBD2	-	TGTGCCAGCAGCTCTCCGGGACTAGGCTTCAACTCCTACAATGAGCAGTTCTTC	CASSSPGLGFNSYNEQFF
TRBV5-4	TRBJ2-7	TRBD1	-	TGTGCCAGCAGCAACGAACCGGGACAGGGGTTCGAGCAGTACTTC	CASSNEPGQGFEQYF
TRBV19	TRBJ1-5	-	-	TGTGCCAGTGAACCCCAGGGTGGCTATCAGCCCCAGCATTTT	CASEPQGGYQPQHF
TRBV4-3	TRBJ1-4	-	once	TGCGCCAGCAGCCAAGATAGGCAGGCGGGTGAAAAACTGTTTTTT	CASSQDRQAGEKLFF
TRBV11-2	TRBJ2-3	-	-	TGTGCCAGCAGCTTAGGACAGGGCACAGATACGCAGTATTTT	CASSLGQGTDTQYF
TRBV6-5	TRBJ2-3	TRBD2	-	TGTGCCAGCAGAGGACTAGCGCCACTTACGTATTTT	CASRGLAPLTYF
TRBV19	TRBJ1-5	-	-	TGTGCCAGTAGTATTCGTGGGCAGAAAGATCAGCCCCAGCATTTT	CASSIRGQKDQPQHF
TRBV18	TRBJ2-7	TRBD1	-	TGTGCCAGCTCAACAAGCCCAGGAAGACAGGGTGCCTACGAGCAGTACTTC	CASSTSPGRQGAYEQYF
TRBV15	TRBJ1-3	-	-	TGTGCCACCAGCAGAGGGTTAAGTACCATATATTTT	CATSRGLSTIYF
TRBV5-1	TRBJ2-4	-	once	TGCGCCAGCAGGATACAGGGTACCAAAAACATTCAGTACTTC	CASRIQGTKNIQYF
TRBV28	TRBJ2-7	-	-	TGTGCCAGCAGTTTATTTGGCTGCGAGCAGTACTTC	CASSLFGCEQYF
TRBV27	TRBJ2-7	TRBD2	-	TGTGCCAGCAGTTTATCAGCGGGAGGCTTCTACGAGCAGTACTTC	CASSLSAGGFYEQYF
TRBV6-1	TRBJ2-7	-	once	TGTGCCAGCAGGGGACACCAGAGCTCCTACGAGCAGTACTTC	CASRGHQSSYEQYF
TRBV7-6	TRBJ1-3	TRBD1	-	TGTGCCAGCAGCCTACGGGACAGGGTGGTTGGGAACACCATATATTTT	CASSLRDRVVGNTIYF
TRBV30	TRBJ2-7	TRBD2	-	TGTGCCGGATATGAGGGCGGGAGAGGGAACGAGCAGTACTTC	CAGYEGGRGNEQYF
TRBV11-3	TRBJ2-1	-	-	TGTGCCAGCAGCTTAGGAGGGAGTAAGGCCAATGAGCAGTTCTTC	CASSLGGSKANEQFF
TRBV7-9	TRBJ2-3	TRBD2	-	TGTGCCAGCAGCCCGGGACTAGCGGGAGAAGGGGGAGATACGCAGTATTTT	CASSPGLAGEGGDTQYF
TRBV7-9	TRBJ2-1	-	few	TGTGCCAGCAGCCCCCCCGGACTCCTTTCGTTCTTC	CASSPPGLLSFF
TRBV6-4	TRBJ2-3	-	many	TGTGCCAGCAGTGACTCAGGGGACACAGATACGCAGTATTTT	CASSDSGDTDTQYF
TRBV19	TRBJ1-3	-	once	TGTGCCAGTAGGAGACAGATGGGTCACACCATATATTTT	CASRRQMGHTIYF
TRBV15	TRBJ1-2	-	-	TGTGCCACCAGCAGGGTGGGCACGAGTGGCTACACCTTC	CATSRVGTSGYTF
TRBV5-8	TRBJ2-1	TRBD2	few	TGTGCCAGCAGCTTTGGTAGCGGGAGCTACAATGAGCAGTTCTTC	CASSFGSGSYNEQFF
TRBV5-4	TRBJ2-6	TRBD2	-	TGTGCCAGCAGCGATGGACTAGCGCCATACCGCTCTGGGGCCAACGTCCTGACTTTC	CASSDGLAPYRSGANVLTF
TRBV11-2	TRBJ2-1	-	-	TGTGCCAGCAGCTTGGGGGGTAGCTCCTACAATGAGCAGTTCTTC	CASSLGGSSYNEQFF
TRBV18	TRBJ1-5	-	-	TGTGCCAGCTCACCCTCCAGTCTAAGGGGAGATCAGCCCCAGCATTTT	CASSPSSLRGDQPQHF
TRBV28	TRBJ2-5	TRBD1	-	TGTGCCAGCAGAGCGGGACAGGGGGGAGAGACCCAGTACTTC	CASRAGQGGETQYF
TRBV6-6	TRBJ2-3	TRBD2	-	TGTGCCAGCAGTTATGGGAGGGGCTCAGATACGCAGTATTTT	CASSYGRGSDTQYF
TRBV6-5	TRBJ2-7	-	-	TGTGCCAGCAGTTACGGGCAGGGGTACTACGAGCAGTACTTC	CASSYGQGYYEQYF
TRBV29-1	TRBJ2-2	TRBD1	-	TGCAGCGTTGAGGGGACAGATCCGAACACCGGGGAGCTGTTTTTT	CSVEGTDPNTGELFF
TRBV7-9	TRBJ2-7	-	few	TGTGCCAGCAGCTTAGGTGCGTACGAGCAGTACTTC	CASSLGAYEQYF
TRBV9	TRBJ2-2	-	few	TGTGCCAGCAGCGCCGCACTAGCGAACACCGGGGAGCTGTTTTTT	CASSAALANTGELFF
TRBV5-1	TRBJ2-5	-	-	TGCGCCAGCAGCCCCTCCGGGGGCCAAGAGACCCAGTACTTC	CASSPSGGQETQYF
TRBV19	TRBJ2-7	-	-	TGTGCCAGTAGTATATCTGGGGGCGAGCAGTACTTC	CASSISGGEQYF
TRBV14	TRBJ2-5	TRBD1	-	TGTGCCAGCAGCCGTCTGGGACAGGGGGCTAGGGAGACCCAGTACTTC	CASSRLGQGARETQYF
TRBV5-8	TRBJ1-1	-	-	TGTGCCAGCAGCTTGAACCCGGGAGGGACTGAAGCTTTCTTT	CASSLNPGGTEAFF
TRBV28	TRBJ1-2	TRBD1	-	TGTGCCAGCAGTTACCTCTTGTCCACAGGGGGCGCTTTCTATGGCTACACCTTC	CASSYLLSTGGAFYGYTF
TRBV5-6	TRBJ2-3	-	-	TGTGCCAGCAGCTTTGGTAGCGGCACAGATACGCAGTATTTT	CASSFGSGTDTQYF
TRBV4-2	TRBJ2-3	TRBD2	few	TGTGCCAGCAGCCAAGGAACTAGCGGCGGCACAGATACGCAGTATTTT	CASSQGTSGGTDTQYF